This is a list of T cell receptor beta chains from one sample in a study of cytomegalovirus exposure and HLA in healthy donors. This table comes from immunoSEQ multiplex PCR, and its TCRdb copy is limited to in-frame clones, with some not included. This sample yields 150,000 to 200,000 clones, of which about 82% are seen a single time; over 2% belongs to the top ten. Sequenced: PBMCs. These receptors came from a woman in her forties or fifties in good health and CMV-seronegative. Both conserved end residues are part of each CDR3. D genes are given only for firm matches. Some rows mark clone size as missing; the rest say once, few, many or name a class of expanded clone.

TRBV5-1	14	TRBJ1-1	NA	NA	TGCGCCAGCAGCCTAGGACAGAGGAACACTGAAGCTTTCTTT	CASSLGQRNTEAFF
TRBV19	14	TRBJ2-7	once	NA	TGTGCCAGTAGTGCCCTGGGGGGGCAGTACGAGCAGTACTTC	CASSALGGQYEQYF
TRBV27	13	TRBJ2-1	NA	TRBD2	TGTGCCAGCAGTTCGGGACTAGGCCATGAGCAGTTCTTC	CASSSGLGHEQFF
TRBV28	12	TRBJ1-3	NA	NA	TGTGCCAGCCCCCAGGCTGGAAACACCATATATTTT	CASPQAGNTIYF
TRBV5-4	14	TRBJ1-2	once	TRBD1	TGTGCCAGCACCACTTACAGGGGCGGGAATGGCTACACCTTC	CASTTYRGGNGYTF
TRBV21-1	15	TRBJ2-7	NA	NA	TGTGCCAGCAGCCCTAAAACACGGAGAACCTACGAGCAGTACTTC	CASSPKTRRTYEQYF
TRBV29-1	14	TRBJ2-1	few	NA	TGCAGCGTTGAAGATCAAGTTTACTTCAATGAGCAGTTCTTC	CSVEDQVYFNEQFF
TRBV27	15	TRBJ1-5	once	NA	TGTGCCAGCCGCAGTCGGGGGGCATTCAATCAGCCCCAGCATTTT	CASRSRGAFNQPQHF
TRBV5-1	13	TRBJ2-7	NA	NA	TGCGCCAGCAGCTCAGGCCTCGTACTCGAGCAGTACTTC	CASSSGLVLEQYF
TRBV7-3	15	TRBJ2-1	NA	NA	TGTGCCAGCAGCTTGGACAGCCGGGCCTACAATGAGCAGTTCTTC	CASSLDSRAYNEQFF
TRBV14	14	TRBJ2-1	NA	TRBD2	TGTGCCAGCAGCCCGCGCCGGGGCGGGAGAGAGCAGTTCTTC	CASSPRRGGREQFF
TRBV10-1	18	TRBJ2-3	few	TRBD2	TGCGCCAGCAGGTTTGGGAAAGAAGCGGGAGATTGGGCTTTGACGCAGTATTTT	CASRFGKEAGDWALTQYF
TRBV7-2	15	TRBJ2-7	few	TRBD2	TGTGCCAGCAGCTCGTTAGCGGGATCAACCTACGAGCAGTACTTC	CASSSLAGSTYEQYF
TRBV30	12	TRBJ2-3	NA	NA	TGTGCCTGGCAGGGTCCCACAGATACGCAGTATTTT	CAWQGPTDTQYF
TRBV2	13	TRBJ1-5	NA	NA	TGTGCCAGCAGTGTCCTACAGAATCAGCCCCAGCATTTT	CASSVLQNQPQHF
TRBV7-8	15	TRBJ2-7	once	TRBD1	TGTGCCAGCAGCTTAGGACAGGGCTACGACTACGAGCAGTACTTC	CASSLGQGYDYEQYF
TRBV2	13	TRBJ2-3	once	TRBD2	TGTGCCAGCAGTCGGGAGGGCCAAGATACGCAGTATTTT	CASSREGQDTQYF
TRBV7-8	14	TRBJ2-3	NA	TRBD2	TGTGCCAGCAGCTTATCTCCTAGCGGGGATACGCAGTATTTT	CASSLSPSGDTQYF